The clone carrying this TCR beta chain was picked up a small number of times. The antigen is not known. The data stem from a study of cytotoxic CD8 clonotypes in ibrutinib-treated CLL. Study details: Outcomes included 24 partial and 2 complete responses; after median approximately 70 months, approximately 14 stayed remitted and about twelve progressed.

Method: immunoSEQ multiplex PCR; TCRdb's copy keeps in-frame clones and lacks some. Among 250,000 to 350,000 clones listed, 70% to 80% were seen once. Trimming removed 2 bases from V and 13 bases from J, with 24 bases in between. This CDR3 is 16 amino acids long. Germline CDR1 SGHVS, CDR2 FNYEAQ. Study-level points and caveats: Elevated clonality accompanied ibrutinib response, with a return toward baseline values at progression. Under therapy, public clonotypes either contracted or stayed stable, and they were uncommon.

PBMCs were cryopreserved, and approximately 2 micrograms of genomic DNA from them went into TCR beta libraries. The sequencing used PBMCs, collected at disease progression, from a patient treated with ibrutinib. This chain joins TRBV7-6 and TRBJ2-1; tentative D call: TRBD2 (6 bases). The clonotype comes from a human donor with chronic lymphocytic leukemia. DNA for the CDR3: TGTGCCAGCAGCTTATCGGAAGCCCGGACTACCCAACCCCAGTTCTTC. As protein: CASSLSEARTTQPQFF.